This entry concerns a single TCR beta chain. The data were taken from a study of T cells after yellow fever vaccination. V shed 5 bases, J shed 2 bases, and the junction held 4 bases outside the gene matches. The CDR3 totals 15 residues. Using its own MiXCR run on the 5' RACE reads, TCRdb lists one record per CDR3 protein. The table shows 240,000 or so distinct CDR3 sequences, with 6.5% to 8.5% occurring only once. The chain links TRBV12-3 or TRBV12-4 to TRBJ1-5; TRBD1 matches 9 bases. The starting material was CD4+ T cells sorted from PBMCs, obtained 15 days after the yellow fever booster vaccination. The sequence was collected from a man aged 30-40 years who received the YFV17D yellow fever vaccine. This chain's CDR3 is CASSRTGEGNQPQHF. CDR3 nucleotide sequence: TGTGCCAGCAGTCGGACAGGGGAGGGCAATCAGCCCCAGCATTTT.